A single sample gave rise to the 14 T cell receptor beta chains below, sequenced in a study of blood T cell repertoires in COVID-19. The protocol was immunoSEQ multiplex PCR, while the TCRdb copy is restricted to in-frame clones and leaves out a portion. The table has some 150,000 clones, about 88% seen once. What was sequenced was peripheral blood. These receptors all stem from a human donor in a cohort sampled during active COVID-19.

V gene TRBV19 combines with J gene TRBJ1-1; 7 bases are shared with TRBD1. This CDR3 contains 14 residues. V lost 2 bases, J lost 4 bases, and 4 bases stayed unmatched. Germline V gene lookup returns CDR1 LNHDA and CDR2 SQIVND (reference sequence). The CDR3 here is CASSIQGGFTEAFF. In nucleotides, the CDR3 is TGTGCCAGTAGTATACAGGGGGGATTCACTGAAGCTTTCTTT. The full variable domain, rest sourced from reference TRBV19 and TRBJ1-1, is DGGITQSPKYLFRKEGQNVTLSCEQNLNHDAMYWYRQDPGQGLRLIYYSQIVNDFQKGDIAEGYSVSREKKESFPLTVTSAQKNPTAFYLCASSIQGGFTEAFFGQGTRLTVV.

This chain connects TRBV29-1 to TRBJ1-4; perhaps TRBD1 as D (6 bases). V gave up 7 bases and J gave up 3 bases, with 15 bases separating them. Germline V gene lookup returns CDR1 SQVTM and CDR2 ANQGSEA. The CDR3 contains 14 residues. The CDR3 region has the DNA TGCAGCGCGTTATGGGACACCTCTAATGAAAAACTGTTTTTT. Encoded protein: CSALWDTSNEKLFF. Complete variable domain (other parts from reference TRBV29-1 and TRBJ1-4): SAVISQKPSRDICQRGTSLTIQCQVDSQVTMMFWYRQQPGQSLTLIATANQGSEATYESGFVIDKFPISRPNLTFSTLTVSNMSPEDSSIYLCSALWDTSNEKLFFGSGTQLSVL.

This rearrangement joins TRBV24-1 to TRBJ2-1, with D perhaps matching TRBD1 (5 bases). V gave up 9 bases and J gave up 4 bases, with 9 bases separating them. The CDR3 runs to 12 residues. Germline values: CDR1 KGHDR, CDR2 SFDVKD. Here the CDR3 reads CATRDRYNEQFF. The CDR3, as DNA: TGTGCCACCCGAGACAGATACAATGAGCAGTTCTTC.

This clone has a handful of counts. The V and J genes are TRBV4-3 and TRBJ2-2; TRBD2 aligns across 15 bases. The CDR3 covers 15 residues. CDR1 is LGHNA and CDR2 is YSLEER in the germline V gene. V lost 5 bases, J lost 6 bases, and 1 base stayed unmatched. The CDR3 is CASSWTSGRAGELFF. The DNA for the CDR3 is TGCGCCAGCAGCTGGACTAGCGGGAGGGCCGGGGAGCTGTTTTTT.

This chain connects TRBV19 to TRBJ2-5, with D possibly matching TRBD1 (5 bases). Deletions cut 6 bases from V and 5 bases from J, with 13 bases between. Germline V lookup: CDR1 LNHDA, CDR2 SQIVND (reference sequence). This CDR3 is 13 amino acids long. This CDR3 reads CASREQAAETQYF. The CDR3 bases are TGTGCCAGTAGGGAACAGGCGGCGGAGACCCAGTACTTC.

This chain joins TRBV10-3 and TRBJ1-1; tentative D call: TRBD1 (5 bases). This CDR3 is 15 amino acids long. The germline CDR1 and CDR2 sequences are ENHRY and SYGVKD. V was cut by 0 bases and J by 0 bases, with 8 bases left in between. The CDR3 sequence: CAISESSQVNTEAFF. The CDR3, as DNA: TGTGCCATCAGTGAGTCGTCACAGGTGAACACTGAAGCTTTCTTT.

The J gene is TRBJ1-1, the V gene TRBV4-1; TRBD1 agrees at 8 bases. The CDR3 consists of 15 residues. The germline CDR1 and CDR2 sequences are MGHRA and YSYEKL. Trimming took 7 bases from V and 1 from J; bases not matched to a gene: 8. CDR3 residues: CASTWTGSGNTEAFF. In DNA, the CDR3 is TGCGCCAGCACCTGGACAGGGAGTGGGAACACTGAAGCTTTCTTT.

This clone occurred once. This sequence joins TRBV5-1 and TRBJ2-1, with D perhaps TRBD1 (7 bases). Germline V CDR1 and CDR2: SGHRS, YFSETQ. The CDR3 is 16 residues long. Trimming shortened V by 0 bases and J by 3 bases, and 13 bases separated the two germline ends. The CDR3 sequence: CASSLAGGGGYNEQFF. CDR3 DNA sequence: TGCGCCAGCAGCTTGGCCGGAGGGGGCGGCTACAATGAGCAGTTCTTC. Full variable domain (outside the CDR3, taken from reference TRBV5-1 and TRBJ2-1): KAGVTQTPRYLIKTRGQQVTLSCSPISGHRSVSWYQQTPGQGLQFLFEYFSETQRNKGNFPGRFSGRQFSNSRSEMNVSTLELGDSALYLCASSLAGGGGYNEQFFGPGTRLTVL.

This clone appeared a single time. The chain links TRBV12-3 or TRBV12-4 to TRBJ2-1, with 9 positions matching TRBD2. The CDR3 consists of 13 residues. Trimming cost V 6 bases and J 7 bases; bases outside gene matches: 4. The CDR3: CASRWAGGNEQFF. Here the CDR3 DNA reads TGTGCCAGCAGGTGGGCGGGGGGGAATGAGCAGTTCTTC.

CDR3 in amino acids: CASSIQKGANQPQHF. Here the CDR3 DNA reads TGTGCCAGTAGTATACAGAAAGGGGCCAATCAGCCCCAGCATTTT. The chain uses TRBV19 and TRBJ1-5, with D possibly matching TRBD1 (5 bases). V was clipped by 2 bases and J by 3 bases, with 11 bases between them. This CDR3 region has 15 residues. The germline CDR1 and CDR2 sequences are LNHDA and SQIVND (reference sequence). Full variable domain (outside the CDR3, taken from reference TRBV19 and TRBJ1-5): DGGITQSPKYLFRKEGQNVTLSCEQNLNHDAMYWYRQDPGQGLRLIYYSQIVNDFQKGDIAEGYSVSREKKESFPLTVTSAQKNPTAFYLCASSIQKGANQPQHFGDGTRLSIL.

The sample holds one count of this clone. The J gene is TRBJ1-1, the V gene TRBV7-2, with TRBD1 as a possible D gene (5 bases). Germline CDR1 reads SGHTA; CDR2 reads FQGNSA. Trimming removed 3 bases from V and 0 bases from J, with 11 bases in between. CDR3 length: 15 amino acids. CDR3 sequence: CASSLWGSLNTEAFF. CDR3 coding DNA: TGTGCCAGCAGCTTGTGGGGCAGTTTGAACACTGAAGCTTTCTTT.

The V and J genes are TRBV5-1 and TRBJ2-3; TRBD1 is a possible D gene (5 bases). The CDR3 sequence is 14 residues long. The V gene's germline CDR1 is SGHRS and CDR2 YFSETQ. The V and J ends lost 0 bases and 8 bases respectively, with 13 bases between them. The CDR3 bases are TGCGCCAGCAGCTTGGTTCAGGGCCCCGCTACGCAGTATTTT. It encodes CASSLVQGPATQYF.

V gene TRBV4-1 combines with J gene TRBJ2-1; D is perhaps TRBD2 (6 bases). The V gene lost 1 base and the J gene lost 6 bases, with 10 bases spanning the gap. Germline CDR1 is MGHRA and CDR2 is YSYEKL. The CDR3 runs to 14 residues. Written as DNA, the CDR3 is TGCGCCAGCAGCCAAGGGCTAGCGCTCAATGAGCAGTTCTTC. Translating it yields CASSQGLALNEQFF.

CDR3 amino acids: CASSQGPIRVENTGELFF. DNA for the CDR3: TGTGCCAGCAGCCAAGGACCAATTCGGGTGGAGAACACCGGGGAGCTGTTTTTT. The rearrangement joins TRBV4-2 to TRBJ2-2, with D uncertain. This CDR3 has 18 amino acids. Trimming stripped 1 base from V and 1 base from J, with 16 bases between. Germline V lookup: CDR1 LGHNA, CDR2 YNFKEQ.